This T cell receptor beta chain came from a study of OX40 agonist ivuxolimab in advanced cancers. The wider study: Patients receiving dose escalation had hepatocellular carcinoma, melanoma, renal cell or head and neck cancer. Therapy given before enrollment (anti-PD-1, anti-PD-L1 or anti-CTLA-4) was allowed, and around 40% had some.

Worth noting for this clone: Its antigen is unknown.

With autoimmune disease history or systemic immunosuppression, patients were excluded. Study results and limitations: What antigens the expanded peripheral T cells recognized was never established.

Assay used: immunoSEQ multiplex PCR; TCRdb lists only in-frame clones, some missing. The top ten clones hold 0.43% of a sample with tens of thousands of clones, about 89% of them seen once. This clonotype was obtained from an adult with an advanced solid tumor such as melanoma, head and neck, liver or kidney cancer. The sample here was CD4+ or CD8+ T cells sorted from blood, taken in a trial of the OX40 agonist ivuxolimab.

CDR3 loop: CASSLYGSGGKETQYF. CDR3 sequence (DNA): TGTGCCAGCAGTTTATATGGTAGCGGGGGGAAAGAGACCCAGTACTTC. This chain connects TRBV28 to TRBJ2-5, with 10 bases that match TRBD2. CDR3 length: 16 amino acids. Germline V CDR1 and CDR2: MDHEN, SYDVKM. V gave up 1 base and J gave up 3 bases; unmatched junction bases: 5.